Sequencing of this TCR beta chain was carried out in a study of blood T cell repertoires in COVID-19. For the study at large: Acute and convalescent COVID-19 samples came from the United States, Italy and Spain. Nucleic acid was either cDNA or gDNA, and it came from T cells, B-cell-depleted T cells, or PBMCs.

Original methodology: Counts of nucleated cells, estimated from reference gene primer amplification, were obtained. Data came from immunoSEQ multiplex PCR; TCRdb stores just in-frame clones and leaves some out. The V and J calls and clone size are taken from that table; D and trimming were inferred from the DNA. The sample lists around 68,000 clones; roughly 91% were seen once. The CDR3 has 13 residues. Germline V gene sequence: CDR1 SGHRS, CDR2 YFSETQ. The ends were cut back, 2 bases at V and 3 bases at J, with 8 bases in the middle. The source material was peripheral blood. This chain connects TRBV5-1 to TRBJ1-1, with D hard to call. The receptor was derived from a man between 50 and 59 years old with active COVID-19. The CDR3 here is CASSFGKDTEAFF. The CDR3 DNA reads TGCGCCAGCAGCTTCGGGAAGGACACTGAAGCTTTCTTT.